This T cell receptor (beta chain) was captured by sequencing in a study of cytomegalovirus exposure and HLA in healthy donors. Study observations and caveats: In a later analysis, HLA-C alleles had the fewest associated TCRs, DRB1 alleles the most. Previous analysis showed most TCR beta V segments were productive about 90% or about 30% of the time. For TCR beta chains, V- and J-gene trimming was later linked to a missense DCLRE1C variant.

As to this clone: What it binds is unknown.

13 Jbeta primers and 60 Vbeta primers were used for the PCR. As handled by the study authors: There were around 80 million unique TCR beta chains by a later count, and approximately 12 million of them were shared. Using immunoSEQ multiplex PCR, the repertoire was profiled, and TCRdb retains in-frame clones only, with some absent. V and J calls and clone size are given by that table; D and trimming were obtained from the DNA. The sample comprises about 200,000 clones, about four fifths of which are singletons, and 12% to 15% rests with the top ten. CDR3 length: 14 amino acids. V lost 4 bases and J 2 bases, leaving 9 bases between the germline ends. CDR1 is MNHEY, CDR2 SVGAGI, per germline.

The chain is built from TRBV6-5 and TRBJ1-3; D might be TRBD1 (5 bases). This clonotype originated in a woman in her twenties or thirties in good health and CMV-seropositive. The sample consisted of PBMCs. The CDR3, as DNA: TGTGCCAGCAGTTCCCAGGGTCCTGGAAACACCATATATTTT. Translating it yields CASSSQGPGNTIYF.